This entry features one T cell receptor (beta chain) sequence. The antigen is undetermined. The data belong to a study of cytomegalovirus exposure and HLA in healthy donors. Study details: For the roughly 370 genotyped donors, more than 65% fell within the Caucasian-associated ancestry cluster.

The V gene's germline CDR1 is SGHDT and CDR2 YYEEEE. This CDR3 region has 16 residues. V gave up 7 bases and J gave up 8 bases, with 22 bases separating them. The PCR used 60 Vbeta and 13 Jbeta primers. Data came from immunoSEQ multiplex PCR; TCRdb stores just in-frame clones and leaves some out. Altogether roughly 200,000 clones are present, about four fifths being singletons, with the ten largest covering 2.9%. Study-wide points: Three chains linked to CMV were shown in vitro to be specific for CMV antigens. Across HLA loci, a later analysis found differing TCR association rates, with DRB1 most and HLA-C fewest.

The donors, nominally healthy at sampling, likely had unrecorded immune exposures. The genes are TRBV5-6 and TRBJ1-6, with D possibly being TRBD1 (5 bases). The sequenced sample was PBMCs. This clonotype was obtained from a man aged 30 to 45 in good health and CMV-seronegative. The chain's CDR3 is CASRPNGGRGHSPLHF. The CDR3 DNA follows: TGTGCCAGCCGTCCCAACGGGGGACGCGGGCATTCACCCCTCCACTTT. Full variable domain (rest looked up from reference TRBV5-6 and TRBJ1-6): DAGVTQSPTHLIKTRGQQVTLRCSPKSGHDTVSWYQQALGQGPQFIFQYYEEEERQRGNFPDRFSGHQFPNYSSELNVNALLLGDSALYLCASRPNGGRGHSPLHFGNGTRLTVT.